This T cell receptor beta chain stems from a study of blood T cells in healthy people across ages. On the study more broadly: Template-switching capture recovered about one barcoded beta molecule per two T cells.

Drawing of peripheral blood yielded approximately 10 milliliters from each donor. The authors extracted at least 6 micrograms of total RNA per sample. It was with a sample-barcoded 5' primer and a J-beta primer mix that a second PCR of roughly 6 to 12 cycles was run. In TCRdb, the 5' RACE reads were re-called with MiXCR into one record per CDR3 protein. The sample shows about 1.1 million distinct CDR3 sequences, about two fifths of them seen only once. Germline CDR1 KGHSH, CDR2 LQKENI. Trimming cost V 2 bases and J 2 bases, with 9 bases left between them. The CDR3 covers 14 residues. Input material: blood. V is TRBV18 and J is TRBJ1-2, with D maybe TRBD1 (5 bases). This TCR derives from a man younger than 30 in good health. In DNA form, the CDR3 reads TGTGCCAGCTCACCAACCCAGGGAAACTATGGCTACACCTTC. Its protein product is CASSPTQGNYGYTF.